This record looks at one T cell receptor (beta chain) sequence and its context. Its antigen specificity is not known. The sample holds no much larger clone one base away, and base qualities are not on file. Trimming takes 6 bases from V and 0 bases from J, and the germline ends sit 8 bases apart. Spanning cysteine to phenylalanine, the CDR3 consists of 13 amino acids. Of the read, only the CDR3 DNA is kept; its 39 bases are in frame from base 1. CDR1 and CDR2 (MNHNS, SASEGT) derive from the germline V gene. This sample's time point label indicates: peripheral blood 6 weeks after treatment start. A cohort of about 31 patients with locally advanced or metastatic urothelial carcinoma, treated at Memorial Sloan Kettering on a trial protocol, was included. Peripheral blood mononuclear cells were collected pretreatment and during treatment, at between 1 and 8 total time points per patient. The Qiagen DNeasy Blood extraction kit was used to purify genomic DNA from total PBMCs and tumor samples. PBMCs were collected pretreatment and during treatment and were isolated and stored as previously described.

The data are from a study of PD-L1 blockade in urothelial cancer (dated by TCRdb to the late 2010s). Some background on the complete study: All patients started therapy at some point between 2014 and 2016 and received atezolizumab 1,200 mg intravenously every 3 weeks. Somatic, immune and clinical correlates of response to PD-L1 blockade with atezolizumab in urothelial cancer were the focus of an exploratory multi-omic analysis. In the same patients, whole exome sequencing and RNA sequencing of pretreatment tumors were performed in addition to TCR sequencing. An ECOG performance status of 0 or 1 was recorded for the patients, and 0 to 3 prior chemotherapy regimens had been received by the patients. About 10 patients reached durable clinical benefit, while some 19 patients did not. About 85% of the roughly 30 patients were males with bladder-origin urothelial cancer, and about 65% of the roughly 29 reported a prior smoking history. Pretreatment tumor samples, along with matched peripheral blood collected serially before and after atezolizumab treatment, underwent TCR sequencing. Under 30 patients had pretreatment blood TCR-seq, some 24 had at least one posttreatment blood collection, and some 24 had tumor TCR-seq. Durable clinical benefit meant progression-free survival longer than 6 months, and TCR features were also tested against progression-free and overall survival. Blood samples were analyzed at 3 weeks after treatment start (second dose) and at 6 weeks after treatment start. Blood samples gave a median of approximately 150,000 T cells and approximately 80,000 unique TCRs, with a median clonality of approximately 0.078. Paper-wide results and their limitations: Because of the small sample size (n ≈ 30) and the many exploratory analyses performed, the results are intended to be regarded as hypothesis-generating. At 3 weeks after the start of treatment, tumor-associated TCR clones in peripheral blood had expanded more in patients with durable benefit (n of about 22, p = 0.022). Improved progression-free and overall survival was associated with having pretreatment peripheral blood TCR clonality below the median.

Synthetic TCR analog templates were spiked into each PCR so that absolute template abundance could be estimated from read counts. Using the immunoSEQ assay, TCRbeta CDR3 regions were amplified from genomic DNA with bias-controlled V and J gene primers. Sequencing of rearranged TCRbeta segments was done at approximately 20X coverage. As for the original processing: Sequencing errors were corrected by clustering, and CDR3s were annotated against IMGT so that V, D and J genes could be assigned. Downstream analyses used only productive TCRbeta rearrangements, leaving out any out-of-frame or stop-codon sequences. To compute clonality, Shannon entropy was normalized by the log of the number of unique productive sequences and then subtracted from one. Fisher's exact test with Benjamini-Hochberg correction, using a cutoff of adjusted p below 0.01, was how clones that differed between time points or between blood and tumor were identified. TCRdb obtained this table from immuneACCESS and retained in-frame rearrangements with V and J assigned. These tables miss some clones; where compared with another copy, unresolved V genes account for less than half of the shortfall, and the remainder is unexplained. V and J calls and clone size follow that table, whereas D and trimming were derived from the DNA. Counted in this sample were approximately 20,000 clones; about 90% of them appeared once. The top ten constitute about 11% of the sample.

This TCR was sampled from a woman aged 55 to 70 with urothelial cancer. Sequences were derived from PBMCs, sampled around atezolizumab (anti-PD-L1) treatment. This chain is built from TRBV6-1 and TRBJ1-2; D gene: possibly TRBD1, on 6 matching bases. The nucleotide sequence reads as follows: TGTGCCAGCAGGGACAGTACTAACTATGGCTACACCTTC. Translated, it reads CASRDSTNYGYTF.